The rows below give T cell receptor beta chains drawn from one sample of a study of blood T cell repertoires in COVID-19. Sequenced by immunoSEQ multiplex PCR; TCRdb stores in-frame clones only, minus some. The sample contains about 180,000 clones, around 85% of which appear only once. The source material was peripheral blood. These receptors came from a man between 60 and 75 years old with acute or convalescent COVID-19. CDR3s include the opening cysteine and the closing phenylalanine or tryptophan. A D gene is named only where the DNA matches it firmly. Not all rows give a size; the values are once, few, many and, for expanded clones, a class.

d_call clone_size j_call v_call cdr3_nt cdr3_aa
TRBD1 . TRBJ2-2 TRBV3-1/TRBV3-2 TGTGCCAGCAGCCAAACCGGGACAGGGGGCGCGGGCGGGGAGCTGTTTTTT CASSQTGTGGAGGELFF
. . TRBJ2-7 TRBV6-5 TGTGCCAGCACCCGAGGAGGGCACTACGAGCAGTACTTC CASTRGGHYEQYF
TRBD1 . TRBJ1-4 TRBV7-9 TGTGCCAGCAGCAGAGGGACAGGAGTTAATGAAAAACTGTTTTTT CASSRGTGVNEKLFF
. . TRBJ2-1 TRBV15 TGTGCCACCAGCAGAGTGCGGTACAATGAGCAGTTCTTC CATSRVRYNEQFF
TRBD2 . TRBJ2-3 TRBV19 TGTGCCAGTAGTATGAACGGGAGGGGCGAGGGCACAGATACGCAGTATTTT CASSMNGRGEGTDTQYF
TRBD1 . TRBJ1-2 TRBV6-5 TGTGCCAGCAGTTACTCGAGACAGGGAAAGGGAGGCTACACCTTC CASSYSRQGKGGYTF
TRBD2 once TRBJ2-1 TRBV23-1 TGCGCCAGCAGTCAATCCGTGACTAGCGGGGGTTACAATGAGCAGTTCTTC CASSQSVTSGGYNEQFF
TRBD1 . TRBJ2-7 TRBV7-7 TGTGCTAGCAGCCCGGGGACAGGGCCCTCCTACGAGCAGTACTTC CASSPGTGPSYEQYF
. . TRBJ2-1 TRBV6-5 TGTGCCAGCACCACCAGCTCCTACAATGAGCAGTTCTTC CASTTSSYNEQFF
TRBD1 . TRBJ1-2 TRBV28 TGTGCCAGCAGTTTAGGAACAGGGGGCGCGGCTGGCTACACCTTC CASSLGTGGAAGYTF
TRBD2 . TRBJ2-6 TRBV7-2 TGTGCCAGCAGCTTAATGCCGGGGGGAGGTGGGTCTGGGGCCAACGTCCTGACTTTC CASSLMPGGGGSGANVLTF
TRBD2 . TRBJ2-7 TRBV30 TGTGCCTGGAGGGGGCCCGGACTAGCCAACTACGAGCAGTACTTC CAWRGPGLANYEQYF
. . TRBJ2-1 TRBV20-1 TGCAGTGCTAGTTCTGGTCGTAGGTTCTTC CSASSGRRFF
TRBD1 . TRBJ2-1 TRBV5-6 TGTGCCAGCAGCATCCGGGGGTGGGGACAGGGATCCAATGAGCAGTTCTTC CASSIRGWGQGSNEQFF
. . TRBJ2-1 TRBV19 TGTGCCAGTAGTATGACGAGAGCCCGGGACAATGAGCAGTTCTTC CASSMTRARDNEQFF
TRBD1 . TRBJ2-5 TRBV5-1 TGCGCCAGCAGCTTCGGGACAGGGGTAGAGACCCAGTACTTC CASSFGTGVETQYF
. . TRBJ2-5 TRBV5-4 TGTGCCAGCAGCTCCGGGACACACCAAGAGACCCAGTACTTC CASSSGTHQETQYF
. . TRBJ2-3 TRBV5-4 TGTGCCAGCAGGTCATACGCGCGGTCAAGCGGGCATACGCAGTATTTT CASRSYARSSGHTQYF
. . TRBJ2-5 TRBV19 TGTGCCAGTAGTATGGTCAGGGCAGAGACCCAGTACTTC CASSMVRAETQYF
TRBD1 . TRBJ1-2 TRBV6-5 TGTGCCAGCAGGCAGGGGGCGCTTAACTATGGCTACACCTTC CASRQGALNYGYTF
. . TRBJ2-7 TRBV5-5 TGTGCCAGCAGCCCTGGAGGTAGCGAGCAGTACTTC CASSPGGSEQYF
. . TRBJ2-7 TRBV6-2/TRBV6-3 TGTGCCAGCAGTTCCACCCGCACGGTTCGGGGGGCGTACGAGCAGTACTTC CASSSTRTVRGAYEQYF
. . TRBJ1-1 TRBV4-1 TGCGCCAGCAGCCAAGTGGGGGGAACTGAAGCTTTCTTT CASSQVGGTEAFF
. . TRBJ1-2 TRBV5-6 TGTGCCAGCAGCTTGGACAGCTCATTCTATGGCTACACCTTC CASSLDSSFYGYTF
. . TRBJ2-2 TRBV7-3 TGTGCCAGCAGCTCCCAGGGTGGCGGGGAGCTGTTTTTT CASSSQGGGELFF
. . TRBJ1-1 TRBV25-1 TGTGCCAGCAGTGACGAACAGAGGAACACTGAAGCTTTCTTT CASSDEQRNTEAFF
TRBD2 . TRBJ2-1 TRBV27 TGTGCCAGCAGTCTAGCGGAGCTCTCCTACAATGAGCAGTTCTTC CASSLAELSYNEQFF
TRBD1 . TRBJ1-2 TRBV5-1 TGCGCCAGCAGCTTAAGGTCGACAGGGACCACTAACTATGGCTACACCTTC CASSLRSTGTTNYGYTF
TRBD1 . TRBJ1-5 TRBV19 TGTGCCAGTAGTATCCCGTGGCAGGGGGTCTTGAGCAATCAGCCCCAGCATTTT CASSIPWQGVLSNQPQHF
TRBD1 . TRBJ2-5 TRBV7-9 TGTGCCAGCAGCCCCCCTTACCGACAGGGCGGGGAGACCCAGTACTTC CASSPPYRQGGETQYF
TRBD2 . TRBJ2-1 TRBV19 TGTGCCAGTAGTTTGGGACTAGCGGGTTACAATGAGCAGTTCTTC CASSLGLAGYNEQFF
. . TRBJ2-1 TRBV4-3 TGCGCCAGCAGCCAAGGAGATTCCAATGAGCAGTTCTTC CASSQGDSNEQFF
TRBD1 . TRBJ2-7 TRBV5-1 TGCGCCAGCAGTCCGGGACAGCTAGCCTACGAGCAGTACTTC CASSPGQLAYEQYF
TRBD1 once TRBJ2-4 TRBV28 TGTGCCAGCAGTTCTAGGGGGACAGGCGAGGTGGACATTCAGTACTTC CASSSRGTGEVDIQYF
TRBD2 . TRBJ2-5 TRBV3-1/TRBV3-2 TGTGCCAGCAGCCCCCTTCTAGCGGGAGAGGAGACCCAGTACTTC CASSPLLAGEETQYF
TRBD2 . TRBJ2-7 TRBV10-3 TGTGCCATCAGTGGGACTAGTGAAGCGAGGGAGCAGTACTTC CAISGTSEAREQYF
. . TRBJ2-3 TRBV3-1/TRBV3-2 TGTGCCAGCAGCCAGGCGGGTCGAGGCAACACAGATACGCAGTATTTT CASSQAGRGNTDTQYF
TRBD1 . TRBJ2-3 TRBV3-1/TRBV3-2 TGTGCCAGCAGCCCGGACAGGGGGCAATGGCCAGATACGCAGTATTTT CASSPDRGQWPDTQYF